These 3 T cell receptor beta chains share one sample of origin, sequenced in a study of blood T cell repertoires in COVID-19. This table comes from immunoSEQ multiplex PCR, and its TCRdb copy is limited to in-frame clones, with some not included. Here the sample spans hundreds of thousands of clones, around 86% being singletons. Sequencing was done on a sample of peripheral blood. Receptor source: a man in his 70s with acute or convalescent COVID-19.

The chain couples TRBV19 to TRBJ2-1; 12 nucleotides align to TRBD2. The CDR3 has 15 amino acids. With 5 bases clipped from V and 6 bases from J, the junction kept 5 bases outside the gene matches. The V gene's germline CDR1 is LNHDA and CDR2 SQIVND (reference sequence). As DNA, the CDR3 is TGTGCCAGTAGTCCCCTAGCGGGAGGGTTCAATGAGCAGTTCTTC. Translated, it gives CASSPLAGGFNEQFF.

V usage is TRBV6-1 and J usage is TRBJ2-1, with D possibly matching TRBD2 (5 bases). This CDR3 is built from 16 residues. The V end was cut by 4 bases, the J end by 1 base, with 14 bases between. The germline gives CDR1 MNHNS, CDR2 SASEGT. CDR3 amino acids: CASSGYLAESYNEQFF. The CDR3 nucleotides are TGTGCCAGCAGTGGGTATCTAGCCGAATCCTACAATGAGCAGTTCTTC.

The gene calls are TRBV4-2 and TRBJ2-5, with TRBD2 matching over 12 bases. The CDR3 totals 16 residues. Looked up from germline, CDR1 is LGHNA and CDR2 is YNFKEQ. V lost 2 bases, J lost 3 bases, and 4 bases stayed unmatched. CDR3 amino acids: CASSQPLAGGEETQYF. DNA for the CDR3: TGTGCCAGCAGCCAACCGCTAGCGGGGGGGGAAGAGACCCAGTACTTC.